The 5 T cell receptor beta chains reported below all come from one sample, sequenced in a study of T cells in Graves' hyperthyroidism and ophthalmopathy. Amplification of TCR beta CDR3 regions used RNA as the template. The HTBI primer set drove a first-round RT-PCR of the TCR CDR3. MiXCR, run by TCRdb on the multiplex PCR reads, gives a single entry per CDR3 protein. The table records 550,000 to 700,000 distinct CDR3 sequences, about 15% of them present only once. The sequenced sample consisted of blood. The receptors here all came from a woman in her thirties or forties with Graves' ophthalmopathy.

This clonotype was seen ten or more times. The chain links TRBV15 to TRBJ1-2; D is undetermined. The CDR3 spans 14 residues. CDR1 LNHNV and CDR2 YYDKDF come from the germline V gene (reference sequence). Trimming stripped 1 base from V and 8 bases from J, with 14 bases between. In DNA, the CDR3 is TGTGCCACCAGCAGAGGGGAGCAATCCCGGGGCTACACCTTC. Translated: CATSRGEQSRGYTF. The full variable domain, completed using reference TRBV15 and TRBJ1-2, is DAMVIQNPRYQVTQFGKPVTLSCSQTLNHNVMYWYQQKSSQAPKLLFHYYDKDFNNEADTPDNFQSRRPNTSFCFLDIRSPGLGDTAMYLCATSRGEQSRGYTFGSGTRLTVV.

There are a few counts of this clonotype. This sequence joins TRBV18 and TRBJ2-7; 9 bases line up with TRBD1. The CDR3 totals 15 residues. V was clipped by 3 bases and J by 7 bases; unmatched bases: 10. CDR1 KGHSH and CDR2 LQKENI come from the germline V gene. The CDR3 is CASSPVDRGRGEQYF. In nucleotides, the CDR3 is TGTGCCAGCTCACCTGTGGACAGGGGAAGGGGTGAGCAGTACTTC. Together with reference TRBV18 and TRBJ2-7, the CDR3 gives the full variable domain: NAGVMQNPRHLVRRRGQEARLRCSPMKGHSHVYWYRQLPEEGLKFMVYLQKENIIDESGMPKERFSAEFPKEGPSILRIQQVVRGDSAAYFCASSPVDRGRGEQYFGPGTRLTVT.

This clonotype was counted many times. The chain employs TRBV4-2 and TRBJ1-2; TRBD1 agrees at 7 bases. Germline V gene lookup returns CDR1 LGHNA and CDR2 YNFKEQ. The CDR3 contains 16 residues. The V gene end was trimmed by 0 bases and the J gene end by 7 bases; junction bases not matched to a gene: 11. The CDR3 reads CASSQDVGQAASGYTF. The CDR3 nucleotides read TGTGCCAGCAGCCAAGATGTCGGACAGGCGGCCTCTGGCTACACCTTC.

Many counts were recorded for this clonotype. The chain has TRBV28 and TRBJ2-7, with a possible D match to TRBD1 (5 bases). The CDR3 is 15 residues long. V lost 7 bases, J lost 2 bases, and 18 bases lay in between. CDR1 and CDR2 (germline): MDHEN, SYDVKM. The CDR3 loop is CASKVRKGPTYEQYF. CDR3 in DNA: TGTGCCAGCAAAGTTCGGAAGGGGCCGACCTACGAGCAGTACTTC.

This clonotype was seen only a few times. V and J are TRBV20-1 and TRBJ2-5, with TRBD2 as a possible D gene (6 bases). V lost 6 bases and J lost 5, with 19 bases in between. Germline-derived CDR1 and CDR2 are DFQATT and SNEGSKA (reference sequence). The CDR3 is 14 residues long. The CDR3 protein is CSASSLAIGETQYF. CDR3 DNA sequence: TGCAGTGCATCCTCCCTAGCGATCGGGGAGACCCAGTACTTC.